One TCR beta chain is described in this entry. The time point denotes: cycle 4 day 1 (C4D1), after five to seven weeks of nivolumab. No patient escaped relapse after autologous stem cell transplantation, and brentuximab vedotin exposure varied. This entry belongs to a study of PD-1 blockade in classical Hodgkin lymphoma. Only in-frame clones appear in the TCRdb table, and some are missing; sequencing was by immunoSEQ multiplex PCR. The sample has roughly 51,000 clones, about three quarters seen once. V dropped 4 bases and J dropped 4; count of bases not matched to a gene: 9. The CDR3 has 15 amino acids.

The chain recombines TRBV6-7 with TRBJ1-2; the match to TRBD1 covers 7 bases. TRBV6-7 is an ORF; its function is uncertain. The receptor comes from a human donor with classical Hodgkin lymphoma. The material sequenced was peripheral blood mononuclear cells (PBMCs), taken before the fourth cycle of nivolumab. The CDR3 here is CASSFRQGVRYGYTF. The CDR3, as DNA: TGTGCCAGCAGTTTCAGACAGGGTGTACGCTATGGCTACACCTTC.